These 23 T cell receptor beta chains were sequenced from one sample in a study of cytomegalovirus exposure and HLA in healthy donors. 60 Vbeta and 13 Jbeta primers were used in PCR. Measured with immunoSEQ multiplex PCR; TCRdb has only the in-frame clones, and not every one. This sample has around 45,000 clones, with around 56% found just once. The sample was PBMCs. Receptor source: a man in his 60s in good health and CMV-seronegative.

This clone was seen many times. This rearrangement joins TRBV30 to TRBJ2-3; D is perhaps TRBD2 (5 bases). V lost 4 bases to trimming and J lost 2 bases, with 13 bases between them. The germline CDR1 and CDR2 sequences are GTSNPN and SVGIG (reference sequence). CDR3 length equals 14 residues. CDR3 residues: CAWKSRADTDTQYF. The CDR3 coding sequence is TGTGCCTGGAAATCCCGAGCGGACACAGATACGCAGTATTTT.

In this sample, this clone turned up a few times. The chain joins TRBV5-4 to TRBJ1-1; 10 nucleotides line up with TRBD1. Germline V gene lookup returns CDR1 SGHNT and CDR2 YYREEE (reference sequence). Losses at the gene ends were 4 bases for V and 3 bases for J; bases not matched to a gene: 3. This CDR3 has 14 residues. The CDR3 loop reads CASSRDRGDTEAFF. Here the CDR3 DNA reads TGTGCCAGCAGCCGGGACAGGGGAGACACTGAAGCTTTCTTT.

The chain employs TRBV2 and TRBJ2-7; tentatively, D is TRBD2 (5 bases). Germline values: CDR1 SNHLY, CDR2 FYNNEI. This CDR3 region has 13 residues. V was clipped by 6 bases and J by 4 bases, with 13 bases between them. The DNA of the CDR3 is TGTGCCAGCAGGCCTTCCCCGGGGTACGAGCAGTACTTC. It is translated as CASRPSPGYEQYF.

The rearrangement joins TRBV28 to TRBJ1-1, with D possibly TRBD1 on 5 matching bases. Germline values: CDR1 MDHEN, CDR2 SYDVKM. This CDR3 has 14 residues. V lost 3 bases, J lost 1 base, and 9 bases lay in between. CDR3 protein: CASSLQGTNTEAFF. CDR3 in DNA: TGTGCCAGCAGTTTGCAGGGCACGAACACTGAAGCTTTCTTT.

The chain carries TRBV29-1 and TRBJ1-1; D may be TRBD1 (6 bases). V lost 5 bases to trimming and J lost 3 bases, with 16 bases between them. The germline V gene has CDR1 SQVTM and CDR2 ANQGSEA. There are 14 residues in the CDR3. The CDR3: CSVRYRAADTEAFF. The CDR3 DNA reads as TGCAGCGTTCGGTACAGGGCCGCGGACACTGAAGCTTTCTTT.

V is TRBV29-1 and J is TRBJ1-5; a weak D match, TRBD1 (6 bases). The V and J ends lost 6 bases and 2 bases respectively, with 11 bases between them. CDR3 length equals 13 residues. The germline gives CDR1 SQVTM, CDR2 ANQGSEA. CDR3 sequence: CSVEAGGNQPQHF. The CDR3 DNA is TGCAGCGTCGAGGCAGGGGGCAATCAGCCCCAGCATTTT.

This chain links TRBV9 with TRBJ1-4, with 7 bases lining up with TRBD1. The length of the CDR3 is 15 residues. Germline CDR1 SGDLS, CDR2 YYNGEE. Trimming removed 0 bases from V and 8 bases from J; junction bases left unmatched: 7. As DNA, the CDR3 is TGTGCCAGCAGCGTAGCAGGGGGAAGAGGAGAAAAACTGTTTTTT. This encodes CASSVAGGRGEKLFF.

This clone came up a few times. The rearrangement links TRBV7-9 to TRBJ2-3; the match to TRBD2 covers 8 bases. CDR1 is SEHNR and CDR2 is FQNEAQ in the germline V gene (reference sequence). The V segment lost 5 bases and the J segment 4 bases; nucleotides outside the gene matches: 8. The CDR3 has 15 amino acids. The CDR3 sequence: CASSPAGGPSDTQYF. CDR3 coding DNA: TGTGCCAGCAGCCCCGCGGGAGGACCCTCAGATACGCAGTATTTT.

The chain joins TRBV18 to TRBJ2-2, with TRBD1 identical over 7 bases. Germline V lookup: CDR1 KGHSH, CDR2 LQKENI. V shed 6 bases and J 1 base; nucleotides not matched to a gene: 5. There are 15 residues in the CDR3. The CDR3 DNA sequence: TGTGCCAGCTCGGCGTACAGGGGGAACACCGGGGAGCTGTTTTTT. Protein product: CASSAYRGNTGELFF.

This chain connects TRBV27 to TRBJ1-2, with TRBD1 identical over 9 bases. The V and J ends lost 7 bases and 3 bases, in that order; junction bases with no gene match: 3. CDR1 is MNHEY and CDR2 is SMNVEV in the germline V gene (reference sequence). The length of the CDR3 is 13 residues. The CDR3 spells CASNRTGDYGYTF. The CDR3 DNA reads TGTGCCAGCAATAGGACAGGGGACTATGGCTACACCTTC.

This chain connects TRBV30 to TRBJ2-7; 8 nucleotides align to TRBD1. Germline CDR1 is GTSNPN and CDR2 is SVGIG (reference sequence). Unmatched junction bases numbered 3, after V lost 5 bases and J lost 0 bases. The CDR3 length is 13 residues. CDR3 amino acids: CAWDRGSSYEQYF. For the CDR3, the DNA is TGTGCCTGGGACAGGGGATCCTCCTACGAGCAGTACTTC.

Worth noting for this clone: Other DNA sequences in the same sample also yield this CDR3. The V gene is TRBV30, the J gene TRBJ1-1; no firm D call. Trimming took 8 bases from V and 1 from J, leaving 11 bases between them. From germline, CDR1 is GTSNPN and CDR2 SVGIG (reference sequence). The CDR3 covers 12 residues. The CDR3 DNA is TGTGCCAGAGACACGACGAACACTGAAGCTTTCTTT. Its protein is CARDTTNTEAFF.

The CDR3 is CASSPWTSAQETQYF. CDR3 bases: TGCGCCAGCAGCCCATGGACTAGCGCCCAAGAGACCCAGTACTTC. V usage is TRBV4-1 and J usage is TRBJ2-5; 9 nucleotides match TRBD2. The CDR3 sequence is 15 residues long. Germline V gene data show CDR1 as MGHRA and CDR2 as YSYEKL. Trimming at V came to 4 bases and at J to 1 base, leaving 4 bases not matched to a gene.

This chain uses TRBV2 with TRBJ1-1; TRBD1 matches 10 bases. Germline CDR1 is SNHLY and CDR2 is FYNNEI. CDR3 length equals 19 residues. The trim removed 4 bases at V and 0 bases at J, leaving 14 bases unmatched. CDR3 loop: CASSVPRTGGRGMNTEAFF. DNA for the CDR3: TGTGCCAGCAGTGTTCCCCGGACAGGGGGAAGGGGGATGAACACTGAAGCTTTCTTT.

A note on this clone: Other DNA sequences in the sample encode the same CDR3. The V and J genes are TRBV9 and TRBJ2-2, with unresolved D. The length of the CDR3 is 14 residues. Germline V gene data show CDR1 as SGDLS and CDR2 as YYNGEE. Trimming cost V 3 bases and J 4 bases, with 10 bases left between them. Here the CDR3 reads CASSAGHATGELFF. The CDR3, as DNA: TGTGCCAGCAGCGCCGGTCACGCCACCGGGGAGCTGTTTTTT.

This sequence joins TRBV28 and TRBJ1-5, with a tentative D call TRBD1 (5 bases). Germline loops: CDR1 MDHEN, CDR2 SYDVKM. Deletions cut 4 bases from V and 10 bases from J, with 17 bases between. The CDR3 covers 14 residues. The CDR3 DNA reads as TGTGCCAGCAGTTCCTCTCCAGGGTTTGGCCCCCAGCATTTT. Residues: CASSSSPGFGPQHF.

This clone showed up just a few times. The chain carries TRBV7-2 and TRBJ2-3; no firm D call. Trimming took 3 bases from V and 2 from J, leaving 9 bases between them. In germline, CDR1 is SGHTA, CDR2 FQGNSA. The length of the CDR3 is 14 residues. Written as DNA, the CDR3 is TGTGCCAGCAGCTTCTATCATAACACAGATACGCAGTATTTT. Its protein is CASSFYHNTDTQYF.

This clone was seen a handful of times. The rearrangement uses TRBV6-5 and TRBJ2-2; tentatively, D is TRBD2 (5 bases). Germline CDR1 and CDR2: MNHEY and SVGAGI. This CDR3 comprises 13 residues. Trimming removed 8 bases at V and 7 bases at J, with 14 bases between. In nucleotides, the CDR3 is TGTGCCAGCCGGGGTCCTACAGTCGGGGAGCTGTTTTTT. Translating gives CASRGPTVGELFF.

The chain couples TRBV28 to TRBJ2-7; 7 positions agree with TRBD1. The CDR3 spans 14 residues. Germline trimming cut 8 bases from V and 0 bases from J; bases unmatched to any gene: 7. Per germline, CDR1 MDHEN and CDR2 SYDVKM. The DNA of the CDR3 is TGTGCCAGCGGTGGGACAGCGTACTCCTACGAGCAGTACTTC. Protein sequence: CASGGTAYSYEQYF.

The rearrangement links TRBV6-5 to TRBJ1-1; D unresolved. This CDR3 has 13 amino acids. V was shortened by 5 bases and J by 6 bases, with 13 bases between the two germline ends. Germline V CDR1 and CDR2: MNHEY, SVGAGI. The CDR3 spells CASSEELSAEAFF. The CDR3 DNA follows: TGTGCCAGCAGTGAAGAATTGAGCGCTGAAGCTTTCTTT.

The J gene is TRBJ2-3, the V gene TRBV18; 8 nucleotides align to TRBD1. The CDR3 covers 15 residues. Per the germline V gene, CDR1 is KGHSH and CDR2 is LQKENI. V lost 0 bases to trimming and J lost 2 bases; unmatched junction nucleotides: 1. The CDR3 DNA reads as TGTGCCAGCTCACCACCGGACAGGGCCACAGATACGCAGTATTTT. It yields the protein CASSPPDRATDTQYF.

J is TRBJ2-5 and V is TRBV6-5, with D possibly being TRBD1 (8 bases). The CDR3 has 14 amino acids. Trimming left V 8 bases short and J 10 bases short, with 23 bases between. Germline CDR1 and CDR2: MNHEY and SVGAGI. The chain's CDR3 is CASQSTLQGGVQYF. The CDR3 DNA is TGTGCCAGCCAAAGCACCTTACAGGGGGGGGTCCAGTACTTC.

The rearrangement joins TRBV6-6 to TRBJ1-1; no firm D call. CDR3 length: 12 residues. Germline V gene sequence: CDR1 MNHNY, CDR2 SVGAGI (reference sequence). V lost 6 bases and J lost 5, with 10 bases in between. As DNA, the CDR3 is TGTGCCAGCAGCCTACGATCTACTGAAGCTTTCTTT. It specifies CASSLRSTEAFF.